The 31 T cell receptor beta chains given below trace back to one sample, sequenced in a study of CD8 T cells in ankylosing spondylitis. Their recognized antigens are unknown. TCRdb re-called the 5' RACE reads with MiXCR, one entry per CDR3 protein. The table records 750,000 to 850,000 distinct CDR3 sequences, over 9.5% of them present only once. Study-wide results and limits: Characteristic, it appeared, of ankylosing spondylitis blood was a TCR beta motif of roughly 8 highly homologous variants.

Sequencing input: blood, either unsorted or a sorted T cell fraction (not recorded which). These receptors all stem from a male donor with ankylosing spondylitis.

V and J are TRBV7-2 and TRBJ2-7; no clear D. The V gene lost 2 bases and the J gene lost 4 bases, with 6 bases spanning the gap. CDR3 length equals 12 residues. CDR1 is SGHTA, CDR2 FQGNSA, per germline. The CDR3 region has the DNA TGTGCCAGCAGCTTAATTGCGTACGAGCAGTACTTC. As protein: CASSLIAYEQYF.

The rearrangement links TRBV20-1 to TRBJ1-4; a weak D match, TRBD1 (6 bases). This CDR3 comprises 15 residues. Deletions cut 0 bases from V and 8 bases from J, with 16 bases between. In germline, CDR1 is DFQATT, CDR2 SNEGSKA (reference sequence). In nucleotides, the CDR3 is TGCAGTGCTAGAGATTTCAGGGGAAGGGGGGAAAAACTGTTTTTT. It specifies CSARDFRGRGEKLFF.

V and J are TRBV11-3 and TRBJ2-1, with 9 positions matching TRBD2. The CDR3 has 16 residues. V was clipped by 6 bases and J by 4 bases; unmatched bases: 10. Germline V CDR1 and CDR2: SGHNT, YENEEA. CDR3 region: CASRYTGTSSYNEQFF. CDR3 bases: TGTGCCAGCAGGTACACCGGGACTAGCAGTTACAATGAGCAGTTCTTC.

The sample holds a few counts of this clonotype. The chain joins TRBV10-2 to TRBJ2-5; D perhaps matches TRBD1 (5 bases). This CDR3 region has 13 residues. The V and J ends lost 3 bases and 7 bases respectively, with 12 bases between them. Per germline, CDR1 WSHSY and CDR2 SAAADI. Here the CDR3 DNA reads TGCGCCAGCAGTGACAGGGAAGATGTGACCCAGTACTTC. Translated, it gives CASSDREDVTQYF.

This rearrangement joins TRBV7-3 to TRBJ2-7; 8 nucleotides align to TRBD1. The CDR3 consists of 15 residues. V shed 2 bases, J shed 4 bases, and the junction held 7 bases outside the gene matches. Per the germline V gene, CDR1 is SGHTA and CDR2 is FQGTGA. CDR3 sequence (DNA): TGTGCCAGCAGCTTATCGGGACAGGTGTTATACGAGCAGTACTTC. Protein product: CASSLSGQVLYEQYF. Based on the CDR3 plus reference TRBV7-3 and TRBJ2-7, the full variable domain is GAGVSQTPSNKVTEKGKYVELRCDPISGHTALYWYRQSLGQGPEFLIYFQGTGAADDSGLPNDRFFAVRPEGSVSTLKIQRTERGDSAVYLCASSLSGQVLYEQYFGPGTRLTVT.

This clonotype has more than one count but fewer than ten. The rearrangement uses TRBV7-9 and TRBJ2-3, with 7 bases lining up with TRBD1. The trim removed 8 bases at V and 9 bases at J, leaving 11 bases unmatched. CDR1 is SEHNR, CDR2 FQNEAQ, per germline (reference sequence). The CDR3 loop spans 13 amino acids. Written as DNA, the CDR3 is TGTGCCAGCCAAGGGACAGTATCAGCCACGCAGTATTTT. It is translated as CASQGTVSATQYF. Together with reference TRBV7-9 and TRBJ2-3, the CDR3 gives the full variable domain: DTGVSQNPRHKITKRGQNVTFRCDPISEHNRLYWYRQTLGQGPEFLTYFQNEAQLEKSRLLSDRFSAERPKGSFSTLEIQRTEQGDSAMYLCASQGTVSATQYFGPGTRLTVL.

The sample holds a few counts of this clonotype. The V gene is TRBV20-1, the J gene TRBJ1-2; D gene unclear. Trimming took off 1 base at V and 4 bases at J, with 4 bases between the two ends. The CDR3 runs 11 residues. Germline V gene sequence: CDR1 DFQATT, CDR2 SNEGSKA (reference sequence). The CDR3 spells CSARVSYGYTF. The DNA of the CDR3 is TGCAGTGCTAGAGTTAGCTATGGCTACACCTTC.

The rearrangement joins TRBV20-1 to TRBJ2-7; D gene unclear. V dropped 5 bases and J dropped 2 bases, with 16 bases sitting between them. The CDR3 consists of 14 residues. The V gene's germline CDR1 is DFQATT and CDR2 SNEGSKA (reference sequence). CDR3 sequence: CSAGWSLGPYEQYF. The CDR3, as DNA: TGCAGTGCTGGGTGGTCGTTGGGCCCCTACGAGCAGTACTTC.

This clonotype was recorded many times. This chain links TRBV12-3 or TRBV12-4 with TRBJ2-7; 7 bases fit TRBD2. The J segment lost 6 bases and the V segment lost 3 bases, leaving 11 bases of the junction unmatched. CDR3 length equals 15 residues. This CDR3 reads CASSFGRERTFEQYF. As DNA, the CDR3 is TGTGCCAGCAGTTTCGGGCGGGAGAGGACGTTCGAGCAGTACTTC.

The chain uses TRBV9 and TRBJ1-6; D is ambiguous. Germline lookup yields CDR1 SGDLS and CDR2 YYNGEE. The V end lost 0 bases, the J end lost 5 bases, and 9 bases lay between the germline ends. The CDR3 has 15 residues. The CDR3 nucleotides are TGTGCCAGCAGCGTAGTTCCAAATAATAATTCACCCCTCCACTTT. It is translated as CASSVVPNNNSPLHF.

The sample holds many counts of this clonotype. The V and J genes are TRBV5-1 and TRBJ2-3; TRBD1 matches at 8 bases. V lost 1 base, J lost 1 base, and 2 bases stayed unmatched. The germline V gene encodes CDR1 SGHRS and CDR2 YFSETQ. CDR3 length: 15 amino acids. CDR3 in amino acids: CASSLMGQGTDTQYF. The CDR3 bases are TGCGCCAGCAGCTTGATGGGACAGGGCACAGATACGCAGTATTTT. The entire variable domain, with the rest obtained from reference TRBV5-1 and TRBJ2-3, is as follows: KAGVTQTPRYLIKTRGQQVTLSCSPISGHRSVSWYQQTPGQGLQFLFEYFSETQRNKGNFPGRFSGRQFSNSRSEMNVSTLELGDSALYLCASSLMGQGTDTQYFGPGTRLTVL.

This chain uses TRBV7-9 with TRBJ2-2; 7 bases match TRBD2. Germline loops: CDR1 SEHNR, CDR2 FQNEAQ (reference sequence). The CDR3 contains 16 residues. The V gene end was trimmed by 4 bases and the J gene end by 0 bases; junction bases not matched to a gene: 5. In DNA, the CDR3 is TGTGCCAGCAGCTCCCCTAGCGGAACGAACACCGGGGAGCTGTTTTTT. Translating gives CASSSPSGTNTGELFF.

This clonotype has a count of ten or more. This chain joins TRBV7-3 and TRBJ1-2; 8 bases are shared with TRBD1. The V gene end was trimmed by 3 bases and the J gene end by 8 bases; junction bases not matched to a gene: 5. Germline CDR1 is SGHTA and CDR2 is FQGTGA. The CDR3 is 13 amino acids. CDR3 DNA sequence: TGTGCCAGCAGCTTGGACAGGGAGTCGGGCTACACCTTC. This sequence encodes CASSLDRESGYTF.

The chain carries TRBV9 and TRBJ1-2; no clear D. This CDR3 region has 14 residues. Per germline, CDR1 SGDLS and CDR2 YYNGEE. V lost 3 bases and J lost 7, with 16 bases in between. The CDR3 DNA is TGTGCCAGCAGCGCCGGACCCGGATCCCGTGGCTACACCTTC. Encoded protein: CASSAGPGSRGYTF.

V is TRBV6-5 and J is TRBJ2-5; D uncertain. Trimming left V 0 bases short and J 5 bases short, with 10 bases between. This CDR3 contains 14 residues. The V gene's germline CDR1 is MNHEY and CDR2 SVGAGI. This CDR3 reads CASSYSRWFETQYF. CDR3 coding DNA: TGTGCCAGCAGTTACTCGAGGTGGTTTGAGACCCAGTACTTC.

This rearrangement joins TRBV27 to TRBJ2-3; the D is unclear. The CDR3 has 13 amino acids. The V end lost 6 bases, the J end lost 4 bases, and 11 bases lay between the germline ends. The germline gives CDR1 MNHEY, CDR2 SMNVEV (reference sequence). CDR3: CASRAFYADTQYF. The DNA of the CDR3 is TGTGCCAGCAGAGCCTTTTACGCAGATACGCAGTATTTT.

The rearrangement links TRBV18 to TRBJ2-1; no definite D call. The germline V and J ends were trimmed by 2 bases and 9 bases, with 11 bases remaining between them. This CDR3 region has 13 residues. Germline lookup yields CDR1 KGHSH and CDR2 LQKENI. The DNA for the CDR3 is TGTGCCAGCTCACCAAACCGTAGTGGTGAGCAGTTCTTC. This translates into CASSPNRSGEQFF.

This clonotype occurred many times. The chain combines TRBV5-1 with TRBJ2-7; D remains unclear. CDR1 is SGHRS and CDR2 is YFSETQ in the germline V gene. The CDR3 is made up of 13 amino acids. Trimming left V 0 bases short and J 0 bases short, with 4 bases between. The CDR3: CASSLELSYEQYF. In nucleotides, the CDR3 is TGCGCCAGCAGCTTGGAGCTCTCCTACGAGCAGTACTTC.

CDR3 amino acids: CATSRDRSGTGELFF. CDR3 bases: TGTGCCACCAGCAGAGACAGGTCCGGCACCGGGGAGCTGTTTTTT. This chain connects TRBV15 to TRBJ2-2; D is unclear. Per germline, CDR1 LNHNV and CDR2 YYDKDF (reference sequence). The V end lost 0 bases, the J end lost 4 bases, and 9 bases lay between the germline ends. CDR3 length: 15 amino acids.

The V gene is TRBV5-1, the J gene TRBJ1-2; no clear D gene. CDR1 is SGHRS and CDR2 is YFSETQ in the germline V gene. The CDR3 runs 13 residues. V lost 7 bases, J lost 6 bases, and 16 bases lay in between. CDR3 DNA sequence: TGCGCCAGCTCCCTTCGGGGAATCGATGGCTACACCTTC. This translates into CASSLRGIDGYTF.

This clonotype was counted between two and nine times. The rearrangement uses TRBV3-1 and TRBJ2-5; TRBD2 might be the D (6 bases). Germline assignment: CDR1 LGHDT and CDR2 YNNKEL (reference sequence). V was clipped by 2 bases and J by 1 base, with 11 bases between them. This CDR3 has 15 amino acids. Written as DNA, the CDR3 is TGTGCCAGCAGCCAACACGGGACTTTCCAAGAGACCCAGTACTTC. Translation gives CASSQHGTFQETQYF.

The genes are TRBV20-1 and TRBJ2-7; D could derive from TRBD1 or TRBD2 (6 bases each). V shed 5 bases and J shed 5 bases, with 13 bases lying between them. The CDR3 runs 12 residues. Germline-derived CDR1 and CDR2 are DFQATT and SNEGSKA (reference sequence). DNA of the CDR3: TGCAGTGCTCCCAAGGGGGGAAACGAGCAGTACTTC. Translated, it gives CSAPKGGNEQYF.

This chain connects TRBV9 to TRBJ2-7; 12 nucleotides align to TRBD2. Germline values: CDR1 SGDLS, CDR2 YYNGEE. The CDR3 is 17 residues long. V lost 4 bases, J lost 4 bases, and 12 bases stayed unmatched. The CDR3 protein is CASSQKTSGSFSYEQYF. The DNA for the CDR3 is TGTGCCAGCAGCCAAAAGACTAGCGGGAGCTTTTCGTACGAGCAGTACTTC.

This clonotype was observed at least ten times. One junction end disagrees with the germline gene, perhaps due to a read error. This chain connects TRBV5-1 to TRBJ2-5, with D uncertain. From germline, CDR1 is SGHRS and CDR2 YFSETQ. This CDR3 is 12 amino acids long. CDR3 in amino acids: CASSLVQETQYF. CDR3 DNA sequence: TGTGCCAGCAGCTTAGTTCAAGAGACCCAGTACTTC.

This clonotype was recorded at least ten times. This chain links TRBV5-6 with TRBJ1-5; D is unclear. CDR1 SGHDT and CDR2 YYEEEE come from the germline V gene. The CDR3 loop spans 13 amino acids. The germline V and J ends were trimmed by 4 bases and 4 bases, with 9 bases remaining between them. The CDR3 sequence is CASSRGENQPQHF. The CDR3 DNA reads TGTGCCAGCAGCCGGGGAGAAAATCAGCCCCAGCATTTT.

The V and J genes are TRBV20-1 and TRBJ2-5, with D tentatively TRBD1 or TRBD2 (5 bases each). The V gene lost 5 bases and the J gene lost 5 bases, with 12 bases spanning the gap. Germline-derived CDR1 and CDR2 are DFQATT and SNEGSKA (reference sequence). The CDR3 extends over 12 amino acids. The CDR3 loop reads CSAGGGGETQYF. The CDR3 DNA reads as TGCAGTGCTGGGGGTGGTGGGGAGACCCAGTACTTC.

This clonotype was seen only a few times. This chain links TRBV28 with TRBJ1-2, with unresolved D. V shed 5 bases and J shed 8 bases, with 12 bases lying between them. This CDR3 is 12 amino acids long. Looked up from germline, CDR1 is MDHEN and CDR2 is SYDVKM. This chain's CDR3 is CASSLQEWGYTF. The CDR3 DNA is TGTGCCAGCAGTCTTCAGGAATGGGGCTACACCTTC.

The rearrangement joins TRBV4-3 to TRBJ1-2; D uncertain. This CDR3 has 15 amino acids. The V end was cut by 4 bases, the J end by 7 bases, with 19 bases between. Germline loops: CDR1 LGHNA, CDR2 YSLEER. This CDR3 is CASSPVRNLFFGYTF. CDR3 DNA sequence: TGCGCCAGCAGCCCCGTGAGGAATCTTTTTTTTGGCTACACCTTC.

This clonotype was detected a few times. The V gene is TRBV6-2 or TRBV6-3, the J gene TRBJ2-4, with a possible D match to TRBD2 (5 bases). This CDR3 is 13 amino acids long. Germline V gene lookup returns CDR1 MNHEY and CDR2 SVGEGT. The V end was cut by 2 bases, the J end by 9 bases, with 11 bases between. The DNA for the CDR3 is TGTGCCAGCAGTTACACCGGTGCGGGCATTCAGTACTTC. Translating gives CASSYTGAGIQYF.

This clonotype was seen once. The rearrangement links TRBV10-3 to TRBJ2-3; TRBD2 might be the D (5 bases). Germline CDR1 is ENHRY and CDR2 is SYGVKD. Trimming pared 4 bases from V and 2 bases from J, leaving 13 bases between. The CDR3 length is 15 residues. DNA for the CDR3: TGTGCCATCAGTGGGAGGACGGATACCACAGATACGCAGTATTTT. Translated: CAISGRTDTTDTQYF.

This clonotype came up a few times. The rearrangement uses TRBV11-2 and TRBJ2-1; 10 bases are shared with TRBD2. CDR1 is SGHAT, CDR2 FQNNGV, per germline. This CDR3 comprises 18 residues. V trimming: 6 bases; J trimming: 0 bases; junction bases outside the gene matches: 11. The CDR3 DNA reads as TGTGCCAGCAGACATCCGGGACTAGCGCCCTCCTCCTACAATGAGCAGTTCTTC. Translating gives CASRHPGLAPSSYNEQFF.